This T cell receptor (beta chain) was captured by sequencing in a study of ipilimumab plus nivolumab after autologous stem cell transplantation (dated by TCRdb to the early 2020s). A note on the overall study: Trial patients received a median of roughly five ipilimumab doses and fewer than 10 nivolumab doses. The DLBCL cohort included primary refractory and relapsed disease, with 18-month progression-free survival of approximately 87% and 28% respectively. Patients undergoing autologous transplant for high-risk diffuse large B cell lymphoma, mature T cell lymphoma, or multiple myeloma were enrolled in the trial. The intent-to-treat population of the trial was made up of 30 to 35 patients. Study-wide findings and limitations: Per the authors, a biologic rationale for further study of the post-transplant checkpoint inhibition approach was offered by T cell receptor repertoire, regulatory T cell phenotype and gut microbiota profiles. Combined checkpoint inhibition appeared tolerable as post-transplant consolidation, according to the authors' conclusion.

This clone has more than one count but fewer than ten. Its antigen target is currently unknown. No quality values exist for individual bases; no much larger clone is one base distant. Libraries were made using the immunoSEQ multiplex PCR assay. TCRdb limited this immuneACCESS table to in-frame rearrangements with V and J called. A share of clones is missing; checked studies link under half to unresolved V genes, and the rest is unexplained. Here the sample has about 13,000 clones; about 80% occur a single time. Of the sample, 15% to 20% falls within the top ten clones. Starting 14 to 28 days after the autologous transplant, patients began checkpoint therapy, which included ipilimumab at 1 mg/kg intravenously on day 1 of selected weeks. Patients received nivolumab at 3 mg/kg intravenously on day 1 of weeks 1, 4, 7, 10, and every two weeks through week 26. The study was a Phase Ib clinical trial testing combined checkpoint inhibition with ipilimumab and nivolumab as consolidation after autologous stem cell transplantation.

V loses 5 bases of germline sequence and J loses 5 bases, and the interval between the two ends is 13 bases. CDR1 and CDR2 (SGHDT, YYEEEE) derive from the germline V gene. Including the terminal cysteine and phenylalanine, the CDR3 comprises 14 residues. The kept DNA is CDR3 alone, 42 bases in frame from the first base. The chain uses TRBV5-6 and TRBJ2-2; perhaps TRBD1 is the D gene, with 6 bases matching. The starting material was PBMCs, obtained in a trial of ipilimumab plus nivolumab as post-transplant consolidation. The receptor comes from a male donor with diffuse large B-cell lymphoma. Read as DNA, the sequence is TGTGCCAGCAGGATACAGGGAAGGACCGGGGAGCTGTTTTTT. Its protein is CASRIQGRTGELFF.